Detailed here is one TCR beta chain. Its specificity is not known. The data originate from a study of shared clonotypes between healthy human individuals. Study-wide context: For every donor, three CD4 naive, three CD4 memory, two CD8 naive and one CD8 memory plates were used.

This table comes from immunoSEQ multiplex PCR, and its TCRdb copy is limited to in-frame clones, with some not included. The table shows hundreds of thousands of clones, with roughly 96% occurring only once. It was CD45RO-negative cells, positively selected for CCR7, that made up naive CD8 cells, with terminally differentiated effector memory CD45RA+ cells excluded. Study-wide findings and caveats: Sorted-subset sequencing was shown by rarefaction to be incomplete despite large depth. Naive CD4 clonotypes were shared across several donors at 4.5% to 6%. As a rule, naive subsets had a larger estimated richness than memory subsets.

Sequenced sample: naive CD8+ T cells sorted from blood. This TCR came from a woman between 25 and 40 years old in good health.

CDR3 sequence: CASSQGTGAGANVLTF. DNA of the CDR3: TGCGCCAGCAGCCAAGGGACCGGAGCTGGGGCCAACGTCCTGACTTTC. The chain links TRBV4-1 to TRBJ2-6; D is unresolved. The CDR3 totals 16 residues. The ends were cut back, 1 base at V and 2 bases at J, with 9 bases in the middle. Germline values: CDR1 MGHRA, CDR2 YSYEKL.